Listed below are T cell receptor beta chains from one sample, sequenced in a study of blood T cell repertoires in COVID-19. The protocol was immunoSEQ multiplex PCR, while the TCRdb copy is restricted to in-frame clones and leaves out a portion. Counted here are roughly 200,000 clones, 80% occurring once; the ten biggest clones make up around 6.9%. The source material was peripheral blood. These receptors originate from a man aged 60 to 75 with acute or convalescent COVID-19. CDR3s include the opening cysteine and the closing phenylalanine or tryptophan. Fields, in order: clone size, V gene, CDR3 protein. Not every row has a clone size; where given, it reads once, few, many or a size class.

>NA|TRBV12-5
CASGQQGIGNTIYF
>NA|TRBV4-3
CASSPGTGGYGYTF
>NA|TRBV3-1/TRBV3-2
CASSLTSGGGIEQFF
>NA|TRBV7-9
CASSFVDRGYTF
>NA|TRBV4-3
CASSQDDRAGAGNTIYF
>NA|TRBV2
CASSAGYRGIVQYF
>NA|TRBV15
CATSREMTGSTEAFF
>few|TRBV6-5
CASSLDRGRTEAFF
>once|TRBV5-5
CASSLDSRGYNEQFF
>NA|TRBV11-2
CASSFELAGYNEQFF
>NA|TRBV2
CASSEWAAPFSGNTIYF